A selection of T cell receptor beta chains follows, all from one sample in a study of shared clonotypes between healthy human individuals. TCRdb's copy holds only in-frame clones and misses some; the assay was immunoSEQ multiplex PCR. Here the sample spans about 1.1 million clones, 70% to 85% being singletons. The sequenced sample consisted of memory CD4+ T cells from PBMCs. The receptors derive from a man in his late teens or twenties in good health. Some clones in this sample may be carry-over from other donors' samples. Each CDR3 is given with its conserved first and last residue. The order of the fields is V gene, J gene, clone size, CDR3 length, D gene, CDR3 DNA, CDR3 protein. The D gene is left open where the match is weak. For some rows the clone size is stated as once, few or many, or as a class when expanded; others skip it.

TRBV7-2	TRBJ1-1	-	13	-	TGTGCCAGCACCGCTGGTGGGCCTAGAGAAGCTTTCTTT	CASTAGGPREAFF
TRBV5-4	TRBJ1-1	-	15	-	TGTGCCAGCAGCTTGGACGGATCGATGAACACTGAAGCTTTCTTT	CASSLDGSMNTEAFF
TRBV28	TRBJ2-1	-	16	TRBD1	TGTGCCAGCAGTCTAGGGGGACAGGGGGCCTACAATGAGCAGTTCTTC	CASSLGGQGAYNEQFF
TRBV27	TRBJ1-2	-	15	-	TGTGCCAGCAGTCCCGGGACCTGGGGCGTCTATGGCTACACCTTC	CASSPGTWGVYGYTF
TRBV29-1	TRBJ2-3	-	13	-	TGCAGCGTTGGCCCTAGCGGCACAGATACGCAGTATTTT	CSVGPSGTDTQYF
TRBV28	TRBJ2-7	few	14	-	TGTGCCAGCAGTTTATCGGGGACGATCTACGAGCAGTACTTC	CASSLSGTIYEQYF
TRBV29-1	TRBJ2-6	-	15	-	TGCAGCGTGAGGGCCGGGGCCAGGGGGGCCAACGTCCTGACTTTC	CSVRAGARGANVLTF
TRBV28	TRBJ1-2	-	15	TRBD1	TGTGCCAGCAGCTCACAGGGGGGGGTGGACTATGGCTACACCTTC	CASSSQGGVDYGYTF
TRBV5-6	TRBJ1-5	-	15	TRBD1	TGTGCCAGCAGCCAAACCGGGACAGTTGGTCAGCCCCAGCATTTT	CASSQTGTVGQPQHF
TRBV10-2	TRBJ1-1	many	15	-	TGCGCCAGCCAAGGGCAGAATAACATGAACACTGAAGCTTTCTTT	CASQGQNNMNTEAFF
TRBV18	TRBJ2-7	-	14	TRBD1	TGTGCCAGCTCACCCGGGACAGAAAATTACGAGCAGTACTTC	CASSPGTENYEQYF
TRBV28	TRBJ1-1	-	10	-	TGTGCCAGCAGCCGGGCTGAAGCTTTCTTT	CASSRAEAFF
TRBV5-1	TRBJ1-1	-	13	-	TGCGCCAGCAGCTTAGGCCCAAGGACCGAAGCTTTCTTT	CASSLGPRTEAFF
TRBV14	TRBJ1-5	-	15	-	TGTGCCAGCAGCCAGCAAGGGGGTAGCAATCAGCCCCAGCATTTT	CASSQQGGSNQPQHF
TRBV11-2	TRBJ1-2	-	15	-	TGTGCCAGCAGGGGATTACAGGGTTGGCGAGATGGCTACACCTTC	CASRGLQGWRDGYTF
TRBV6-4	TRBJ2-7	few	14	-	TGTGCCAGCAAAGGGGTAGAGGGGTCGGGGGAGCAGTACTTC	CASKGVEGSGEQYF
TRBV5-1	TRBJ1-2	-	16	TRBD1	TGCGCCAGCAGCCCCGGGGGACAGGGTATTAACTATGGCTACACCTTC	CASSPGGQGINYGYTF
TRBV5-1	TRBJ2-5	-	16	-	TGCGCCAGCACCCTACGGCCCCTGACGGGCCAAGAGACCCAGTACTTC	CASTLRPLTGQETQYF
TRBV11-1	TRBJ1-5	once	13	-	TGTGCCAGCAGCGCCGACCGAAGTCAGCCCCAGCATTTT	CASSADRSQPQHF
TRBV5-6	TRBJ2-1	once	15	-	TGTGCCAGCAGCTTGAGGCTCCCGGGGTACAATGAGCAGTTCTTC	CASSLRLPGYNEQFF
TRBV5-1	TRBJ1-4	few	16	-	TGCGCCAGCAGCTTGGCCAGTGGGGGCACTAATGAAAAACTGTTTTTT	CASSLASGGTNEKLFF
TRBV4-1	TRBJ2-1	-	15	-	TGCGCCAGCAGTGACAGGACTATTCTCAGCAGTGAGCAGTTCTTC	CASSDRTILSSEQFF
TRBV2	TRBJ1-1	once	12	-	TGTGCCATCTGGGATTTGAACACTGAAGCTTTCTTT	CAIWDLNTEAFF
TRBV27	TRBJ2-6	-	18	-	TGTGCCAGCCAACCAATAAGGGGACCCCAACCTACAGCCAACGTCCTGACTTTC	CASQPIRGPQPTANVLTF
TRBV5-6	TRBJ2-7	-	15	TRBD1	TGTGCCAGCAGCTTGGGACCAGGGGGTTCGTACGAGCAGTACTTC	CASSLGPGGSYEQYF
TRBV6-1	TRBJ2-7	-	14	-	TGTGCCAGCAGTGAAGGTTCTGGCCACTACGAGCAGTACTTC	CASSEGSGHYEQYF
TRBV11-2	TRBJ2-2	-	14	TRBD1	TGTGCCAGCAGTTGGGACAGAGACACCGGGGAGCTGTTTTTT	CASSWDRDTGELFF
TRBV9	TRBJ2-5	-	14	-	TGTGCCAGCAGCGTAAACGCGGGACGAGAGACCCAGTACTTC	CASSVNAGRETQYF
TRBV27	TRBJ2-7	many	12	-	TGTGCCAGGTCCACAGGCAACTACGAGCAGTACTTC	CARSTGNYEQYF
TRBV5-1	TRBJ2-4	-	15	TRBD2	TGCGCCAGCAGCTTGGGGACTAGCGGGAAAAACATTCAGTACTTC	CASSLGTSGKNIQYF
TRBV7-3	TRBJ2-1	-	13	-	TGTGCCAGCAGTTTGACAGGGGAGGGTGAGCAGTTCTTC	CASSLTGEGEQFF
TRBV5-4	TRBJ2-1	-	17	TRBD1	TGTGCCAGCAGCAAAATGACAGGGTCAGGCTCCTACAATGAGCAGTTCTTC	CASSKMTGSGSYNEQFF
TRBV7-3	TRBJ2-2	-	20	TRBD1	TGTGCCAGCAGCCTTACCGGGACAGGGAGTTTATTGACGAACACCGGGGAGCTGTTTTTT	CASSLTGTGSLLTNTGELFF
TRBV28	TRBJ1-1	-	13	TRBD1	TGTGCCAGCAGGTGGACAGGGGGCACTGAAGCTTTCTTT	CASRWTGGTEAFF
TRBV4-2	TRBJ2-5	-	15	-	TGTGCCAGCAGCCAAGATGTCGGACGCTCAGAGACCCAGTACTTC	CASSQDVGRSETQYF
TRBV2	TRBJ1-1	once	12	-	TGTGCCAGCAGTTACGGGACCACTGAAGCTTTCTTT	CASSYGTTEAFF
TRBV29-1	TRBJ1-1	few	14	-	TGCAGCGTTGTTCGGTCTACAATGAACACTGAAGCTTTCTTT	CSVVRSTMNTEAFF
TRBV15	TRBJ2-7	-	19	TRBD2	TGTGCCACCAGCAGGACAGGGGCACTAGCGGGGCCAATTACAGGCGAGCAGTACTTC	CATSRTGALAGPITGEQYF
TRBV27	TRBJ2-7	-	15	TRBD1	TGTGCCAGCAGTTTTAGGAGACAGGGGAAATACGAGCAGTACTTC	CASSFRRQGKYEQYF
TRBV7-9	TRBJ2-1	-	12	TRBD2	TGTGCCAGCAGCTTACTAGCGGTGGAGCAGTTCTTC	CASSLLAVEQFF
TRBV28	TRBJ1-5	-	14	-	TGTGCCAGCAGTTCCCACAGGCCCGATCAGCCCCAGAATTTT	CASSSHRPDQPQNF
TRBV27	TRBJ2-7	-	19	TRBD2	TGTGCCAGCACTTCACTCAGGATCGGGACTAGCGGGAGCTTTGGCGAGCAGTACTTC	CASTSLRIGTSGSFGEQYF
TRBV5-1	TRBJ1-2	-	16	-	TGCGCCAGCAGCTTGGATCCGCGCCCCGGGAGCTATGGCTACACCTTC	CASSLDPRPGSYGYTF
TRBV9	TRBJ1-4	-	14	-	TGTGCCAGCAGCATAGGACCGATTAATGAAAAACTGTTTTTT	CASSIGPINEKLFF
TRBV5-1	TRBJ1-1	-	14	-	TGCGCCAGCAGCTTGGTGGACCTGAACACTGAAGCTTTCTTT	CASSLVDLNTEAFF
TRBV4-2	TRBJ1-4	-	18	-	TGTGCCAGCAGCCCGTCGGGACCGAGGGACACAACTAATGAAAAACTGTTTTTT	CASSPSGPRDTTNEKLFF
TRBV7-2	TRBJ1-2	-	13	-	TGTGCCAGCAGCTTAGCAGGGGCCTATGGCTACACCTTC	CASSLAGAYGYTF
TRBV28	TRBJ1-1	-	14	-	TGTGCCAGCGGCAGTTCGGTCCTCGGGTCTGAAGCTTTCTTT	CASGSSVLGSEAFF